Included here is one TCR beta chain sequence, with context. Its antigen is undetermined. Looked up from germline, CDR1 is MDHEN and CDR2 is SYDVKM. V lost 3 bases and J lost 7, with 13 bases in between. CDR3 length: 15 residues. Using immunoSEQ multiplex PCR, the repertoire was profiled, and TCRdb retains in-frame clones only, with some absent. The table has more than 140,000 clones, more than 70% seen once; the top ten hold about 3.3%. The data originate from a study of T cell responses to AZD1222 COVID-19 vaccine. Overall study findings and caveats: Reportedly, nearly half the spike-specific TCRs target unmutated variant regions.

The sample in question was peripheral blood, obtained on day 0 of MenACWY control vaccination. This chain uses TRBV28 with TRBJ1-6; the D gene is possibly TRBD1 (5 bases). This clonotype was sampled from an adult in good health. CDR3 amino acids: CASSFLGGQNSPLHF. The CDR3 DNA reads TGTGCCAGCAGTTTTCTGGGCGGACAAAATTCACCCCTCCACTTT.